The text below deals with one TCR beta chain. One end of the junction is discordant with germline, which a read error may explain. This sample was taken from a study of OX40 agonist ivuxolimab in advanced cancers. Profiling relied on immunoSEQ multiplex PCR, and the TCRdb table lists in-frame clones only, not all of them. The data hold 98,000 or so clones, with about 85% observed a single time. This CDR3 spans 12 amino acids. The V gene's germline CDR1 is SGHDN and CDR2 FVKESK. The starting material was CD4+ or CD8+ T cells sorted from blood, obtained in a trial of the OX40 agonist ivuxolimab. The chain joins TRBV14 to TRBJ1-4; D unclear. This receptor was identified in an adult with an advanced solid tumor such as melanoma, head and neck, liver or kidney cancer. The CDR3: CASSQGPAFPVF. The CDR3 DNA is TGTGCCAGCAGCCAAGGGCCAGCATTCCCTGTTTTT.